This T cell receptor (beta chain) was captured in a study of T cell repertoires and Cas9 in healthy adults. Study information: Characterization of SpCas9-reactive CD4 and CD8 T cells covered multi-effector potency, cytotoxicity and lineage.

Germline CDR1 reads MDHEN; CDR2 reads SYDVKM. This CDR3 has 13 amino acids. Trimming cost V 5 bases and J 8 bases, with 12 bases left between them. This clone came up once. Only in-frame clones appear in the TCRdb table, and some are missing; sequencing was by immunoSEQ multiplex PCR. Of some 20,000 clones listed, about 89% were seen once; the top ten hold under 2%. The chain uses TRBV28 and TRBJ2-2, with unresolved D. The source of this sequence is a human donor in good health. The specimen sequenced was CD4+ effector T cells (CD127+, CD25-, CD137-, CD154-) from PBMCs; culture status not recorded. In nucleotides, the CDR3 is TGTGCCAGCAGTGTCGACTTGGGAGGGGAGCTGTTTTTT. Translating gives CASSVDLGGELFF.